These 24 T cell receptor beta chains came from one sample sequenced in a study of CD8+ T cells in alopecia areata (dated by TCRdb to the late 2010s). The protocol used for the library was the immunoSEQ multiplex PCR assay. For TCR sequencing, RNA was extracted from every sample and reverse transcribed into cDNA to serve as template. Not all clones reach the TCRdb copy of this immuneACCESS table, which keeps in-frame sequences only. Checked studies attribute under half of the gap to unresolved V genes and leave the rest unexplained. This sample lists about 190,000 clones; around 50% were detected once. Together, the top ten hold around 15% of the sample. Reading the label with the study, this specimen's time point is: baseline before oral tofacitinib. Sequencing was performed on CD4+ T cells sorted from blood, taken at week 0. The receptor set was obtained from a human donor with alopecia areata.

The chain uses TRBV4-2 and TRBJ2-5; a possible D gene is TRBD2 (5 bases). Per the germline V gene, CDR1 is LGHNA and CDR2 is YNFKEQ. There are 15 residues in the CDR3. The V and J ends lost 0 bases and 0 bases respectively, with 8 bases between them. The CDR3: CASSQDRGNQETQYF. In nucleotides, the CDR3 is TGTGCCAGCAGCCAAGATCGAGGGAACCAAGAGACCCAGTACTTC.

The V gene is TRBV30, the J gene TRBJ2-7, with D maybe TRBD2 (7 bases). V gave up 4 bases and J gave up 7 bases, with 26 bases separating them. Germline CDR1 is GTSNPN and CDR2 is SVGIG (reference sequence). The CDR3 is 16 amino acids. CDR3 coding DNA: TGTGCCTGGAAAATTGGCGCGGGGGCCGCTTCGGGGGAGCAGTACTTC. Its translation: CAWKIGAGAASGEQYF.

This sequence joins TRBV29-1 and TRBJ2-3; 8 nucleotides agree with TRBD2. With V trimmed by 3 bases and J by 6 bases, 8 bases remained unmatched. The CDR3 spans 14 residues. CDR1 and CDR2 (germline): SQVTM, ANQGSEA. The CDR3 coding sequence is TGCAGCGTTGATGCGCGGGGGGCAGGTGATACGCAGTATTTT. Translated: CSVDARGAGDTQYF.

V and J are TRBV7-9 and TRBJ2-3, with unresolved D. This CDR3 region has 14 residues. The V gene lost 7 bases and the J gene lost 1 base, with 12 bases spanning the gap. The germline CDR1 and CDR2 sequences are SEHNR and FQNEAQ (reference sequence). The CDR3 protein is CASTPRWGTDTQYF. The DNA for the CDR3 is TGTGCCAGCACCCCGAGGTGGGGCACAGATACGCAGTATTTT. The variable domain in full, with the rest retrieved from reference TRBV7-9 and TRBJ2-3, is DTGVSQNPRHKITKRGQNVTFRCDPISEHNRLYWYRQTLGQGPEFLTYFQNEAQLEKSRLLSDRFSAERPKGSFSTLEIQRTEQGDSAMYLCASTPRWGTDTQYFGPGTRLTVL.

This chain joins TRBV15 and TRBJ1-5, with D perhaps TRBD1 (6 bases). CDR1 and CDR2 (germline): LNHNV, YYDKDF (reference sequence). The CDR3 spans 15 residues. V shed 1 base and J shed 9 bases, with 16 bases lying between them. DNA of the CDR3: TGTGCCACCAGCAGAGGGGCAGGGGCGTATGTGCCCCAGCATTTT. Amino acid sequence: CATSRGAGAYVPQHF.

As concerns this clone: Other DNA sequences within the sample encode an identical CDR3. The chain links TRBV30 to TRBJ1-5; maybe TRBD1 (6 bases). The V end was cut by 0 bases, the J end by 7 bases, with 10 bases between. The germline V gene encodes CDR1 GTSNPN and CDR2 SVGIG (reference sequence). This CDR3 region has 13 residues. CDR3 nucleotide sequence: TGTGCCTGGAGTGTACAGGGCGACCAGCCCCAGCATTTT. It specifies CAWSVQGDQPQHF.

V and J are TRBV15 and TRBJ1-5, with TRBD1 identical over 8 bases. V lost 3 bases to trimming and J lost 1 base; unmatched junction nucleotides: 8. Germline lookup yields CDR1 LNHNV and CDR2 YYDKDF (reference sequence). The CDR3 runs 17 residues. The CDR3 region is CATSRDRAVVSNQPQHF. The CDR3 nucleotides are TGTGCCACCAGCAGGGACAGGGCCGTCGTGAGCAATCAGCCCCAGCATTTT.

The rearrangement joins TRBV29-1 to TRBJ2-5; unclear D gene. Trimming shortened V by 4 bases and J by 5 bases, and 11 bases separated the two germline ends. CDR1 and CDR2 (germline): SQVTM, ANQGSEA. The CDR3 is made up of 12 amino acids. The CDR3 reads CSVAQTRETQYF. CDR3 sequence (DNA): TGCAGCGTTGCTCAGACGCGGGAGACCCAGTACTTC.

This clone was found many times. V is TRBV19 and J is TRBJ1-2; 7 nucleotides line up with TRBD1. CDR1 is LNHDA, CDR2 SQIVND, per germline (reference sequence). V lost 6 bases, J lost 1 base, and 2 bases stayed unmatched. The CDR3 has 13 amino acids. DNA for the CDR3: TGTGCCAGTAGCCGACAGGGTAACTATGGCTACACCTTC. It yields the protein CASSRQGNYGYTF.

This clone was recorded a few times. V is TRBV7-7 and J is TRBJ2-2; D gene unclear. The germline V and J ends were trimmed by 0 bases and 5 bases, with 4 bases remaining between them. Germline V gene data show CDR1 as SSHAT and CDR2 as FNYEAQ (reference sequence). The CDR3 is 13 residues long. CDR3 coding DNA: TGTGCCAGCAGCTTAGCGCGAACCGGGGAGCTGTTTTTT. Translating gives CASSLARTGELFF. Drawing the rest from reference TRBV7-7 and TRBJ2-2, the complete variable domain is GAGVSQSPRYKVTKRGQDVTLRCDPISSHATLYWYQQALGQGPEFLTYFNYEAQPDKSGLPSDRFSAERPEGSISTLTIQRTEQRDSAMYRCASSLARTGELFFGEGSRLTVL.

In this sample, this clone turned up a few times. This chain connects TRBV15 to TRBJ1-4; 8 positions match TRBD1. The V gene's germline CDR1 is LNHNV and CDR2 YYDKDF (reference sequence). The CDR3 contains 15 residues. Losses at the gene ends were 5 bases for V and 5 bases for J; bases not matched to a gene: 7. The CDR3 loop is CATSGQTGANEKLFF. CDR3 nucleotide sequence: TGTGCCACCAGCGGACAGACAGGGGCGAATGAAAAACTGTTTTTT.

This clone turned up a few times. V usage is TRBV6-5 and J usage is TRBJ1-6, with D hard to call. With 6 bases removed from V and 10 bases from J, the gap between germline ends came to 10 bases. CDR3 length: 12 amino acids. CDR1 is MNHEY and CDR2 is SVGAGI in the germline V gene. The CDR3, as DNA: TGTGCCAGCAGGTCCGCCGGATCACCCCTCCACTTT. It yields the protein CASRSAGSPLHF.

This clone has more than one count but fewer than ten. This rearrangement joins TRBV29-1 to TRBJ1-3; D gene unclear. The V gene lost 3 bases and the J gene lost 4 bases, with 10 bases spanning the gap. The CDR3 runs to 13 residues. Germline values: CDR1 SQVTM, CDR2 ANQGSEA. CDR3 nucleotides: TGCAGCGTTGACGCCGGGTACGGAAACACCATATATTTT. Translated: CSVDAGYGNTIYF.

The rearrangement uses TRBV27 and TRBJ2-1; TRBD1 agrees at 12 bases. The CDR3 is 16 amino acids. Losses at the gene ends were 5 bases for V and 8 bases for J; bases not matched to a gene: 10. Looked up from germline, CDR1 is MNHEY and CDR2 is SMNVEV (reference sequence). The CDR3 loop reads CASSDVWDRGLDEQFF. The CDR3 DNA sequence: TGTGCCAGCAGTGATGTGTGGGACAGGGGGCTCGATGAGCAGTTCTTC.

The chain uses TRBV29-1 and TRBJ2-3; a possible D gene is TRBD1 (5 bases). The CDR3 covers 14 residues. Trimming took off 2 bases at V and 4 bases at J, with 13 bases between the two ends. Looked up from germline, CDR1 is SQVTM and CDR2 is ANQGSEA. In DNA form, the CDR3 reads TGCAGCGTTGAATCAGGGTTTGATCCAGATACGCAGTATTTT. This sequence encodes CSVESGFDPDTQYF.

This clone was recorded at least ten times. V usage is TRBV5-1 and J usage is TRBJ1-1; D may be TRBD1 (6 bases). The CDR3 runs 16 residues. Germline V lookup: CDR1 SGHRS, CDR2 YFSETQ. V was clipped by 0 bases and J by 0 bases, with 12 bases between them. CDR3 DNA sequence: TGCGCCAGCAGCTTGGGAGCCTACAGGGTGAACACTGAAGCTTTCTTT. It translates to CASSLGAYRVNTEAFF.

This clone has a handful of counts. The chain is built from TRBV30 and TRBJ1-1, with D possibly matching TRBD1 (5 bases). Between the trimmed V and J ends, which lost 4 bases and 8 bases, there was a span of 23 bases. CDR1 and CDR2 from the germline V gene are GTSNPN and SVGIG (reference sequence). CDR3 length equals 15 residues. CDR3: CAWIPRTLRRPEAFF. CDR3 DNA sequence: TGTGCCTGGATCCCCCGGACACTCCGTCGCCCAGAAGCTTTCTTT.

The CDR3: CASRTPSGGMVEQFF. The DNA of the CDR3 is TGCGCCAGCAGAACCCCTAGCGGGGGGATGGTTGAGCAGTTCTTC. This rearrangement joins TRBV5-1 to TRBJ2-1; 11 nucleotides agree with TRBD2. Germline V lookup: CDR1 SGHRS, CDR2 YFSETQ. The CDR3 spans 15 residues. Trimming removed 5 bases from V and 9 bases from J; junction bases left unmatched: 10.

The chain carries TRBV29-1 and TRBJ1-1; the D is unclear. The germline V gene has CDR1 SQVTM and CDR2 ANQGSEA. The V and J ends lost 6 bases and 3 bases respectively, with 11 bases between them. The CDR3 consists of 12 residues. CDR3 DNA: TGCAGCGTCAGGCACAGTGACACTGAAGCTTTCTTT. Translation: CSVRHSDTEAFF. Combining the CDR3 with reference TRBV29-1 and TRBJ1-1 gives the whole variable domain SAVISQKPSRDICQRGTSLTIQCQVDSQVTMMFWYRQQPGQSLTLIATANQGSEATYESGFVIDKFPISRPNLTFSTLTVSNMSPEDSSIYLCSVRHSDTEAFFGQGTRLTVV.

This clone turned up a few times. CDR3 in amino acids: CASSLDGGGAYNEQFF. The CDR3 nucleotides read TGTGCCAGCAGCTTAGATGGCGGGGGGGCCTACAATGAGCAGTTCTTC. The chain carries TRBV7-2 and TRBJ2-1, with TRBD2 matching 9 bases. The V and J ends lost 1 base and 2 bases, in that order; junction bases with no gene match: 3. This CDR3 has 16 amino acids. Germline V gives CDR1 SGHTA, CDR2 FQGNSA. Full variable domain (outside the CDR3, taken from reference TRBV7-2 and TRBJ2-1): GAGVSQSPSNKVTEKGKDVELRCDPISGHTALYWYRQSLGQGLEFLIYFQGNSAPDKSGLPSDRFSAERTGGSVSTLTIQRTQQEDSAVYLCASSLDGGGAYNEQFFGPGTRLTVL.

This clone was detected only a few times. The chain recombines TRBV23-1 with TRBJ2-7; D is perhaps TRBD1 (7 bases). TRBV23-1 is sorted into the ORF group, with uncertain function. V gave up 4 bases and J gave up 7 bases, with 23 bases separating them. This CDR3 is built from 16 residues. The CDR3 protein is CASSPQGFPPGSEQYF. Written as DNA, the CDR3 is TGCGCCAGCAGTCCACAGGGGTTCCCTCCCGGGAGTGAGCAGTACTTC.

The J gene is TRBJ1-6, the V gene TRBV29-1, with D perhaps TRBD1 (5 bases). The V gene lost 4 bases and the J gene lost 5 bases, with 12 bases spanning the gap. Per the germline V gene, CDR1 is SQVTM and CDR2 is ANQGSEA. The CDR3 covers 14 residues. Here the CDR3 reads CSVATGGNNSPLHF. For the CDR3, the DNA is TGCAGCGTTGCCACCGGGGGGAATAATTCACCCCTCCACTTT.

V gene TRBV2 combines with J gene TRBJ1-6, with TRBD1 as a possible D gene (6 bases). The CDR3 has 15 residues. Trimming took 4 bases from V and 7 from J, leaving 14 bases between them. Germline V gene lookup returns CDR1 SNHLY and CDR2 FYNNEI. The CDR3 spells CASSGQGHLNSPLHF. The CDR3 DNA sequence: TGTGCCAGCAGTGGCCAGGGGCACCTCAATTCACCCCTCCACTTT.

This clone appeared a few times. V and J are TRBV30 and TRBJ2-6; 7 positions agree with TRBD1. The CDR3 is 17 amino acids. The ends lost 2 bases at V and 1 base at J; junction bases unmatched: 8. Germline CDR1 GTSNPN, CDR2 SVGIG (reference sequence). The CDR3 region has the DNA TGTGCCTGGAGTTACAGGGGATTAGCTTCTGGGGCCAACGTCCTGACTTTC. Protein: CAWSYRGLASGANVLTF.